This T cell receptor beta chain originates from a study of CD8 T cells in Susac syndrome. Findings and limits, study-wide: The relatively small number of individuals in the TCR sequencing and HLA analysis was acknowledged by the study.

TCR beta sequencing was performed on blood CD8+ and CD4+ T cells. TEMRA cells were enriched by FACS, and CD4+ and CD8+ T cells were negatively isolated. RNA totalling about 0.45 to 1 ug underwent reverse transcription with random hexamers. Amplification of TCR beta CDR3 across 54 Vbeta and 13 Jbeta was performed with immunoSEQ multiplex PCR. MiXCR was run by TCRdb on the immunoSEQ multiplex PCR reads, yielding one entry per CDR3 protein. The profile shows about 160,000 distinct CDR3 sequences, under 95% of them singletons. About this clonotype: Its antigen is unidentified.

Sequencing was done on a sample of CD4+ T cells from PBMCs. The TCR sequence derives from a human donor in good health.

CDR3 sequence: CASSYRVHTGELFF. The CDR3 DNA sequence: TGTGCCAGCAGTTACAGGGTTCACACCGGGGAGCTGTTTTTT. This chain uses TRBV6-5 with TRBJ2-2; D is ambiguous. Trimming left V 2 bases short and J 3 bases short, with 7 bases between. CDR3 length: 14 amino acids. Germline assignment: CDR1 MNHEY and CDR2 SVGAGI.